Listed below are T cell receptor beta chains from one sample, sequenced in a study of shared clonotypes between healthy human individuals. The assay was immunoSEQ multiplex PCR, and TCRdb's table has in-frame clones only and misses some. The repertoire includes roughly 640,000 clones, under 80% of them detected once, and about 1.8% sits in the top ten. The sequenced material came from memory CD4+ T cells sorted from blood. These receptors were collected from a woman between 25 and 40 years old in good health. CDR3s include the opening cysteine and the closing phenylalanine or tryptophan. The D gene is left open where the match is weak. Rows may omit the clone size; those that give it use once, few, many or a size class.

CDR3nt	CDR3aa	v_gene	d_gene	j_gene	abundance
TGTGCCAGTAGTATTAACCAGGGGGCCTCCTACGAGCAGTACTTC	CASSINQGASYEQYF	TRBV19	TRBD1	TRBJ2-7	-
TGTGCCAGCACCCCCCGGGGCCTAGCGGGAGGGCCTGGGCGCCAAGAGACCCAGTACTTC	CASTPRGLAGGPGRQETQYF	TRBV28	TRBD2	TRBJ2-5	-
TGTGCCAGCAGCCTCCGAGTAAATTATGGCGACGAGCAGTACTTC	CASSLRVNYGDEQYF	TRBV28	-	TRBJ2-7	-
TGTGCCAGCTCACCACCGCAAATGACAGGGGGAGAGACCCAGTACTTC	CASSPPQMTGGETQYF	TRBV18	TRBD1	TRBJ2-5	-
TGTGCCAGCAGTGAAGGTCTAGCTAGCACAGATACGCAGTATTTT	CASSEGLASTDTQYF	TRBV2	-	TRBJ2-3	-
TGTGCCAGCAGCTTAGCGGCAGGACTCAACACCGGGGAGCTGTTTTTT	CASSLAAGLNTGELFF	TRBV11-1	-	TRBJ2-2	-
TGTGCCAGCAGCTTAGCGGGCAGACACACTGAAGCTTTCTTT	CASSLAGRHTEAFF	TRBV11-2	-	TRBJ1-1	-
TGCGCCAGCAGCTTGGGACACAGCAGCTCCTACGAGCAGTACTTC	CASSLGHSSSYEQYF	TRBV5-1	-	TRBJ2-7	-
TGTGCCACCAGCAGCGACCGCCGAGGCGAGCAGTACTTC	CATSSDRRGEQYF	TRBV15	-	TRBJ2-7	once
TGCGCCAGCAGCTTGTATAACAGGGGGGCTGAGCAGTACTTC	CASSLYNRGAEQYF	TRBV5-1	TRBD1	TRBJ2-7	-
TGTGCCAGCAGTGTCGCGGGAGGAAACACCGGGGAGCTGTTTTTT	CASSVAGGNTGELFF	TRBV2	TRBD2	TRBJ2-2	-
TGTGCCAGCAGCTTAGCCGTGGGCAGGGTAGGCGGCTACACCTTC	CASSLAVGRVGGYTF	TRBV7-9	-	TRBJ1-2	-
TGTGCCAGCAGTGATCCAGGGACAGGGAGGTACGAGCAGTACTTC	CASSDPGTGRYEQYF	TRBV6-1	TRBD1	TRBJ2-7	-
TGTGCCAGCAGTTTACGGGGTACGTGGGAGCAGTACTTC	CASSLRGTWEQYF	TRBV11-1	-	TRBJ2-7	-
TGTGCCAGCAGCGCCGAAGGACGGAACCATAACTATGGCTACACCTTC	CASSAEGRNHNYGYTF	TRBV25-1	-	TRBJ1-2	-
TGTGCCAGCAGCCTCGGGCAGAACCGGGGGGAGCAGTACTTC	CASSLGQNRGEQYF	TRBV13	-	TRBJ2-7	-
TGCGCCAGCAGCCAAGATTTGGGACAGGGGGCAGGGAGGGAGCTGTTTTTT	CASSQDLGQGAGRELFF	TRBV4-1	TRBD1	TRBJ2-2	-
TGTGCCAGCAGTTCTCCCGGGACAGGGGGAGACTCTGGAAACACCATATATTTT	CASSSPGTGGDSGNTIYF	TRBV28	TRBD1	TRBJ1-3	many
TGCGCCAGCAGCTTGGAGACACCCACTGAAGCTTTCTTT	CASSLETPTEAFF	TRBV5-1	-	TRBJ1-1	-
TGTGCCACCAGCAGAGATCCCCACAGGGTGATGAACACTGAAGCTTTCTTT	CATSRDPHRVMNTEAFF	TRBV15	-	TRBJ1-1	-
TGTGCCAGCTCGGCGGGGATAAGCACTGAAGCTTTCTTT	CASSAGISTEAFF	TRBV27	-	TRBJ1-1	-
TGTGCCAGCAGCTTAGCCAGCTCTGGAAACACCATATATTTT	CASSLASSGNTIYF	TRBV7-2	-	TRBJ1-3	-
TGTGCCAGCAGCCAACGGGTAGCGGGGTACAATGAGCAGTTCTTC	CASSQRVAGYNEQFF	TRBV7-2	TRBD2	TRBJ2-1	-
TGTGCCAGCACACAGGGGGCATTAGAGACCCAGTACTTC	CASTQGALETQYF	TRBV6-5	TRBD1	TRBJ2-5	-
TGTGCCAGCAGTGTGGGAGGCAGCTCCTACGAGCAGTACTTC	CASSVGGSSYEQYF	TRBV6-1	-	TRBJ2-7	-
TGTGCCAGCGAAACGGGGTTAGCGGGAGATAATACCGGGGAGCTGTTTTTT	CASETGLAGDNTGELFF	TRBV4-2	TRBD2	TRBJ2-2	-
TGTGCCAGCAGTTTGACAGGGGAGTCCAATGAGCAGTTCTTC	CASSLTGESNEQFF	TRBV28	TRBD1	TRBJ2-1	many
TGCAGCGCGGACGGCGTGGTAGGAACCCAGTACTTC	CSADGVVGTQYF	TRBV29-1	-	TRBJ2-5	-
TGTGCCAGCAACCCGCGAATGATCTCTGGAAACACCATATATTTT	CASNPRMISGNTIYF	TRBV5-8	-	TRBJ1-3	-
TGTGCCAGCAGCTTAGTTGTGGGACAAGCTTTCTTT	CASSLVVGQAFF	TRBV11-2	-	TRBJ1-1	many
TGTGCCATCAGCACCACTAGCGGGACCACAGATACGCAGTATTTT	CAISTTSGTTDTQYF	TRBV10-3	TRBD2	TRBJ2-3	-
TGCGCCAGCAGCTTACGGGGGAGCACTGAAGCTTTCTTT	CASSLRGSTEAFF	TRBV5-1	-	TRBJ1-1	few